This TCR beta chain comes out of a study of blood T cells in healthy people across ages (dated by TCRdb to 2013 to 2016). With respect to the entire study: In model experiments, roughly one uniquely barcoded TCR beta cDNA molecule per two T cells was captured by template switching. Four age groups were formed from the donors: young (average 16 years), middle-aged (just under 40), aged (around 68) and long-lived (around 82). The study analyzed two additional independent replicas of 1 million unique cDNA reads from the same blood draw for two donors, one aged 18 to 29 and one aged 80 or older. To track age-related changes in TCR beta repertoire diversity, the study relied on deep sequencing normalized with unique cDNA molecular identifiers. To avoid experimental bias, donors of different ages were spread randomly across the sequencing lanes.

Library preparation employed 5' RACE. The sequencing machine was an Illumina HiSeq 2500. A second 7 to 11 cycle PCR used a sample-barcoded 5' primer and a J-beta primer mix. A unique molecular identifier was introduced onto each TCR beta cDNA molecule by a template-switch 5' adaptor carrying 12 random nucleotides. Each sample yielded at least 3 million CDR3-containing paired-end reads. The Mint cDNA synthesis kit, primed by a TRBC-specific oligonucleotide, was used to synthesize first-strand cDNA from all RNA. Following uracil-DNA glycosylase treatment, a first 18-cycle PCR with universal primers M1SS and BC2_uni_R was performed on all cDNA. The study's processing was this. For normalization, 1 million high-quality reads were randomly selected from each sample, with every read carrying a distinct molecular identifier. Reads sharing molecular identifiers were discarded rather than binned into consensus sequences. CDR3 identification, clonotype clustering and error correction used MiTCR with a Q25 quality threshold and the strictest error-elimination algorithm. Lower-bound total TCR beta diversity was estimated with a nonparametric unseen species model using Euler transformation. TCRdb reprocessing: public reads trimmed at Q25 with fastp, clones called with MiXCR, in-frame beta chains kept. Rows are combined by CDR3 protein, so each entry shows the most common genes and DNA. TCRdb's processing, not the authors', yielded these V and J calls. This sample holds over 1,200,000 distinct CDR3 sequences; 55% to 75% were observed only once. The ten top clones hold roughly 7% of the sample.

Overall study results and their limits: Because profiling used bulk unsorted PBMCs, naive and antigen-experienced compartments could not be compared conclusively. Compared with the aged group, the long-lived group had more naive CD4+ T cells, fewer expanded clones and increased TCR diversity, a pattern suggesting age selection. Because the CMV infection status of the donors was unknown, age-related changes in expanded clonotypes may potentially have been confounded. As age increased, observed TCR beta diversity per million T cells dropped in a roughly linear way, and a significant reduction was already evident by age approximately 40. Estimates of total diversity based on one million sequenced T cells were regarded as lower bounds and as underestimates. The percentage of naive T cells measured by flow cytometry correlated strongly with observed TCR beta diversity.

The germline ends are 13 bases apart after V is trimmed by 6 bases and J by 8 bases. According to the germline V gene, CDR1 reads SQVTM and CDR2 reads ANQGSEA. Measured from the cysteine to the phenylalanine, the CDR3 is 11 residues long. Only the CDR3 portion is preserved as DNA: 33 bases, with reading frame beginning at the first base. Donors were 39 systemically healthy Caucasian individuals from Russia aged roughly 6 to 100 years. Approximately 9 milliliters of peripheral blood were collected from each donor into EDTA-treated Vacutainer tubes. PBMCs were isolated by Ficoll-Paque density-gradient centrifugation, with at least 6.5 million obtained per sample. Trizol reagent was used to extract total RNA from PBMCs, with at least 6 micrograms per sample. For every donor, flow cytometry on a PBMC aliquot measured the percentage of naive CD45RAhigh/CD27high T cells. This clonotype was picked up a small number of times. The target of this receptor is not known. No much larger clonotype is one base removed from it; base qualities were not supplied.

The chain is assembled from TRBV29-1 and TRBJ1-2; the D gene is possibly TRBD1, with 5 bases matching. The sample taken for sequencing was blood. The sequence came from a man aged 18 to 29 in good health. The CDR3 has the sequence CSVDQRQGYTF. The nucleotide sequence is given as TGCAGCGTGGACCAAAGACAGGGCTACACCTTC.